This TCR beta chain is from a study of T cells after yellow fever vaccination. Study overall: Any fraction with a low cell number was prepared using SMART-Seq v4 Ultra Low Input.

The authors made TCR cDNA by 5'RACE template switching, adding a universal primer site and UMIs. TCRdb recomputed calls from the 5' RACE reads with MiXCR, one row per CDR3 protein. The table lists about 350,000 distinct CDR3 sequences, less than 9.5% of them singletons. Trimming at V came to 6 bases and at J to 0 bases, leaving 5 bases not matched to a gene. The CDR3 has 15 residues. The material sequenced was PBMCs, taken about 41 days after the first yellow fever vaccination. The TCR comes from a man younger than 35 who received the YFV17D yellow fever vaccine. The chain links TRBV12-3 or TRBV12-4 to TRBJ2-3; 8 bases line up with TRBD2. The chain's CDR3 is CASRRGAVSTDTQYF. As DNA, the CDR3 is TGTGCCAGCAGGCGGGGGGCGGTAAGCACAGATACGCAGTATTTT.